The 15 T cell receptor beta chains in this list originate from one sample, sequenced in a study of T cell repertoires in cytomegalovirus infection. Using its own MiXCR run on the reads, TCRdb lists one record per CDR3 protein. The sample records some 240,000 distinct CDR3 sequences, about a sixth being singletons. The specimen was CD8+ T cells from PBMCs. The receptor source for this set is a human donor in good health (CMV status not recorded). Some clones in this sample may be carry-over from other donors' samples.

Ten or more counts support this clonotype. The genes are TRBV7-8 and TRBJ2-5; 7 bases fit TRBD1. Germline assignment: CDR1 SGHVS and CDR2 FQNEAQ. After removal of 4 bases from V and 5 bases from J, the junction contained 10 bases not matched to a gene. This CDR3 spans 15 amino acids. The CDR3 region is CASSSYTGEWETQYF. Written as DNA, the CDR3 is TGTGCCAGCAGCTCCTATACAGGGGAATGGGAGACCCAGTACTTC.

This clonotype was seen ten or more times. The chain couples TRBV7-2 to TRBJ1-1; perhaps TRBD1 as D (6 bases). Germline assignment: CDR1 SGHTA and CDR2 FQGNSA. CDR3 size: 15 residues. Trimming pared 0 bases from V and 3 bases from J, leaving 11 bases between. CDR3 in DNA: TGTGCCAGCAGCTTAGCGTTGGGGGCTTACACTGAAGCTTTCTTT. Its translation: CASSLALGAYTEAFF.

This clonotype was seen at least ten times. The chain couples TRBV28 to TRBJ2-1; D is ambiguous. This CDR3 has 13 amino acids. CDR1 MDHEN and CDR2 SYDVKM come from the germline V gene. Trimming stripped 3 bases from V and 7 bases from J, with 10 bases between. Here the CDR3 DNA reads TGTGCCAGCAGTTTTTTGACGTTGAATGAGCAGTTCTTC. This encodes CASSFLTLNEQFF.

This clonotype was observed many times. The gene calls are TRBV6-5 and TRBJ1-2; TRBD1 is a possible D gene (5 bases). Per the germline V gene, CDR1 is MNHEY and CDR2 is SVGAGI. Trimming pared 2 bases from V and 2 bases from J, leaving 12 bases between. The CDR3 is 15 amino acids. The CDR3 DNA reads TGTGCCAGCAGTTACGGGGCAGGGTACAACTATGGCTACACCTTC. Amino acid sequence: CASSYGAGYNYGYTF.

This clonotype was observed many times. The chain is built from TRBV7-9 and TRBJ1-2, with D possibly matching TRBD1 (5 bases). CDR1 is SEHNR, CDR2 FQNEAQ, per germline (reference sequence). The length of the CDR3 is 14 residues. V gave up 4 bases and J gave up 3 bases, with 12 bases separating them. The CDR3 protein is CASSSAGTDYGYTF. For the CDR3, the DNA is TGTGCCAGCAGCTCGGCTGGGACCGACTATGGCTACACCTTC.

As DNA, the CDR3 is TGTGCCAGCGATAGCGGGCGCGGGAATGAAAAACTGTTTTTT. Protein: CASDSGRGNEKLFF. This chain joins TRBV25-1 and TRBJ1-4; D is uncertain. CDR1 and CDR2 (germline): MGHDK, SYGVNS. This CDR3 is 14 amino acids long. Trimming removed 8 bases at V and 5 bases at J, with 15 bases between.

The rearrangement links TRBV15 to TRBJ2-1; TRBD2 agrees at 7 bases. The germline CDR1 and CDR2 sequences are LNHNV and YYDKDF (reference sequence). The CDR3 runs to 16 residues. Losses at the gene ends were 6 bases for V and 3 bases for J; bases not matched to a gene: 11. CDR3 region: CATSRRVSGVYNEQFF. DNA of the CDR3: TGTGCCACCAGTCGGAGGGTCAGCGGGGTCTACAATGAGCAGTTCTTC.

This clonotype has a handful of counts. The V and J genes are TRBV3-1 and TRBJ2-7; 7 bases map to TRBD1. The CDR3 contains 15 residues. Germline lookup yields CDR1 LGHDT and CDR2 YNNKEL (reference sequence). V was clipped by 4 bases and J by 2 bases; unmatched bases: 8. The CDR3 reads CASSRNRGPAYEQYF. The DNA for the CDR3 is TGTGCCAGCAGCCGGAACAGGGGCCCTGCCTACGAGCAGTACTTC.

V gene TRBV20-1 combines with J gene TRBJ1-1, with D perhaps matching TRBD1 (6 bases). The CDR3 runs to 11 residues. Germline-derived CDR1 and CDR2 are DFQATT and SNEGSKA (reference sequence). Between the trimmed V and J ends, which lost 4 bases and 4 bases, there was a span of 7 bases. The CDR3 DNA is TGCAGTGCTAAAGGGGGCACTGAAGCTTTCTTT. Translated: CSAKGGTEAFF.

This clonotype was seen only a few times. This sequence joins TRBV5-5 and TRBJ1-5; a weak D match, TRBD1 (5 bases). The CDR3 consists of 15 residues. Germline V gene sequence: CDR1 SGHKS, CDR2 YYEKEE (reference sequence). The V end lost 4 bases, the J end lost 6 bases, and 17 bases lay between the germline ends. This CDR3 is CASSPLGGWGQPQHF. The CDR3 coding sequence is TGTGCCAGCAGCCCCCTGGGGGGGTGGGGTCAGCCCCAGCATTTT.

This clonotype was detected ten times or more. The rearrangement joins TRBV7-8 to TRBJ1-1; possible D gene TRBD1, 5 bases. Germline CDR1 SGHVS, CDR2 FQNEAQ. The CDR3 contains 16 residues. Trimming shortened V by 5 bases and J by 0 bases, and 16 bases separated the two germline ends. DNA of the CDR3: TGTGCCAGCAGCGTAGGGAGACAGTACATGAACACTGAAGCTTTCTTT. Translation: CASSVGRQYMNTEAFF.

This clonotype was seen ten or more times. The genes are TRBV7-6 and TRBJ2-1; TRBD1 is a possible D gene (6 bases). Trimming shortened V by 5 bases and J by 6 bases, and 11 bases separated the two germline ends. Germline values: CDR1 SGHVS, CDR2 FNYEAQ. This CDR3 has 13 amino acids. The CDR3 loop is CASSAIGGNEQFF. The DNA of the CDR3 is TGTGCCAGCAGCGCTATAGGGGGCAATGAGCAGTTCTTC.

This clonotype showed up just a few times. The chain recombines TRBV6-4 with TRBJ2-7, with TRBD1 identical over 7 bases. V lost 3 bases to trimming and J lost 0 bases; unmatched junction nucleotides: 5. The CDR3 runs to 15 residues. CDR1 is MRHNA and CDR2 is SNTAGT in the germline V gene. The CDR3 sequence is CASSERAGGSYEQYF. CDR3 coding DNA: TGTGCCAGCAGTGAAAGGGCAGGGGGCTCCTACGAGCAGTACTTC.

In this sample, this clonotype turned up many times. The chain carries TRBV7-2 and TRBJ1-1; D possibly corresponds to TRBD1 (6 bases). The CDR3 is 14 residues long. Germline assignment: CDR1 SGHTA and CDR2 FQGNSA. Trimming removed 8 bases at V and 1 base at J, with 14 bases between. CDR3 loop: CASLWGHQNTEAFF. The CDR3 bases are TGTGCCAGCCTATGGGGACACCAGAACACTGAAGCTTTCTTT.

There are many counts of this clonotype. This chain joins TRBV7-9 and TRBJ1-3; D remains ambiguous. CDR1 is SEHNR, CDR2 FQNEAQ, per germline (reference sequence). The CDR3 consists of 13 residues. V dropped 3 bases and J dropped 3 bases, with 6 bases sitting between them. The CDR3 DNA is TGTGCCAGCAGCTTGGCCGGTGGAAACACCATATATTTT. It yields the protein CASSLAGGNTIYF.